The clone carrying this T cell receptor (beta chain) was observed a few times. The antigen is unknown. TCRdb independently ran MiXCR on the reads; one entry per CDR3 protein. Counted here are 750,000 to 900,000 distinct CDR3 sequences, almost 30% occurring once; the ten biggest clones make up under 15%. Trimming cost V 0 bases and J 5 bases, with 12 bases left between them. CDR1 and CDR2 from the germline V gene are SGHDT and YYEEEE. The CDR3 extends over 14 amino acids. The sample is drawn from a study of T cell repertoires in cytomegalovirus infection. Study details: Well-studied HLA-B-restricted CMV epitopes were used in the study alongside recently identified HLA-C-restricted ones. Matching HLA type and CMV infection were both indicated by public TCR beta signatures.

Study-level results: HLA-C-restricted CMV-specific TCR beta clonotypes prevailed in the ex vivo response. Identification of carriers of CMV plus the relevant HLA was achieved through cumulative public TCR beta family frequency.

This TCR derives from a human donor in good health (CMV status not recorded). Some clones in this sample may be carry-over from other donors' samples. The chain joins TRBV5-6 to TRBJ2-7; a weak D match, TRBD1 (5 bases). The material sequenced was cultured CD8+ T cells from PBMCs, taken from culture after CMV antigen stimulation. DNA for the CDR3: TGTGCCAGCAGCTTGGGAAACAGGAAAAACGAGCAGTACTTC. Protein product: CASSLGNRKNEQYF.